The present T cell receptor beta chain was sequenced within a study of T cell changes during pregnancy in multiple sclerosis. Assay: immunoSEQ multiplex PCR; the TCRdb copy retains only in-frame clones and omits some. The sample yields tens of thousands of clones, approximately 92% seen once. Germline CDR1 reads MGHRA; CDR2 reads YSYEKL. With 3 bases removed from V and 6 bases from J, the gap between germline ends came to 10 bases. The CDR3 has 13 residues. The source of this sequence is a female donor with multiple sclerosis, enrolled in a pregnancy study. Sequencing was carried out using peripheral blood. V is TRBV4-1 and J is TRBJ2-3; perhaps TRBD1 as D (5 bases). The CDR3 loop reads CASSQGLVDTQYF. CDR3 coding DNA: TGCGCCAGCAGCCAGGGGCTTGTGGATACGCAGTATTTT.